Each of the 19 T cell receptor beta chains below was sequenced from the same sample in a study of blood T cell repertoires in COVID-19. The table came from immunoSEQ multiplex PCR; TCRdb's copy has only in-frame clones and leaves some out. The table lists 150,000 to 200,000 clones, around 92% of them singletons. Sequencing input: peripheral blood. These receptors came from a man aged 25-40 years with COVID-19, enrolled during active disease.

The V and J genes are TRBV9 and TRBJ1-2, with D perhaps TRBD1 (6 bases). This CDR3 region has 15 residues. Trimming took 0 bases from V and 7 from J, leaving 16 bases between them. Germline CDR1 and CDR2: SGDLS and YYNGEE. The CDR3 DNA follows: TGTGCCAGCAGCGTAGCCGCGGGGGCGTTGGGTGGCTACACCTTC. It encodes CASSVAAGALGGYTF.

This chain connects TRBV6-5 to TRBJ1-2; weak D call: TRBD1 (5 bases). Trimming took 6 bases from V and 1 from J, leaving 9 bases between them. The germline CDR1 and CDR2 sequences are MNHEY and SVGAGI. The CDR3 consists of 13 residues. The chain's CDR3 is CASSLQGNYGYTF. The CDR3 DNA is TGTGCCAGCAGCCTCCAGGGTAACTATGGCTACACCTTC.

The chain couples TRBV7-8 to TRBJ1-6; D possibly corresponds to TRBD1 (6 bases). This CDR3 has 18 residues. Germline lookup yields CDR1 SGHVS and CDR2 FQNEAQ. Trimming pared 5 bases from V and 0 bases from J, leaving 17 bases between. CDR3 protein: CASSPHVTGSSYNSPLHF. The CDR3 coding sequence is TGTGCCAGCAGCCCACATGTCACAGGGAGCTCCTATAATTCACCCCTCCACTTT.

This rearrangement joins TRBV27 to TRBJ2-7, with 8 bases matching TRBD2. The CDR3 length is 16 residues. Germline trimming cut 8 bases from V and 2 bases from J; bases unmatched to any gene: 14. CDR1 and CDR2 from the germline V gene are MNHEY and SMNVEV (reference sequence). The CDR3 bases are TGTGCCAGCCGCCAGCGGGAGTATCCTCCTCCCTACGAGCAGTACTTC. Protein sequence: CASRQREYPPPYEQYF.

The chain joins TRBV2 to TRBJ1-5; D is ambiguous. Germline CDR1 is SNHLY and CDR2 is FYNNEI. V was clipped by 0 bases and J by 4 bases, with 4 bases between them. The CDR3 runs to 13 residues. The CDR3 loop reads CASSEAENQPQHF. CDR3 coding DNA: TGTGCCAGCAGTGAAGCGGAGAATCAGCCCCAGCATTTT.

This chain uses TRBV6-2 or TRBV6-3 with TRBJ1-5, with D perhaps matching TRBD1 (6 bases). V lost 2 bases to trimming and J lost 9 bases, with 26 bases between them. The V gene's germline CDR1 is MNHEY and CDR2 SVGEGT. There are 18 residues in the CDR3. CDR3 in amino acids: CASSYPRWAGETTSPQHF. CDR3 coding DNA: TGTGCCAGCAGTTACCCCAGGTGGGCAGGGGAAACCACGTCGCCCCAGCATTTT.

This chain connects TRBV6-5 to TRBJ2-5, with D maybe TRBD1 (6 bases). The CDR3 runs 15 residues. The germline V and J ends were trimmed by 6 bases and 1 base, with 15 bases remaining between them. Germline lookup yields CDR1 MNHEY and CDR2 SVGAGI. In DNA, the CDR3 is TGTGCCAGCAGGAAAAGGGACAATCGCCAAGAGACCCAGTACTTC. It encodes CASRKRDNRQETQYF.

This sequence joins TRBV6-5 and TRBJ1-2; 8 bases line up with TRBD1. Germline V CDR1 and CDR2: MNHEY, SVGAGI. This CDR3 spans 15 amino acids. Trimming at V came to 2 bases and at J to 7 bases, leaving 9 bases not matched to a gene. DNA of the CDR3: TGTGCCAGCAGTTACGACGGCAGGGGGCTACGTGGCTACACCTTC. It is translated as CASSYDGRGLRGYTF.

This clone turned up a few times. The chain uses TRBV27 and TRBJ2-2; no clear D. V was shortened by 6 bases and J by 3 bases, with 11 bases between the two germline ends. CDR3 length: 14 amino acids. Per the germline V gene, CDR1 is MNHEY and CDR2 is SMNVEV (reference sequence). CDR3 DNA: TGTGCCAGCAGCCAAGACGGGTACACCGGGGAGCTGTTTTTT. It encodes CASSQDGYTGELFF.

The rearrangement uses TRBV5-1 and TRBJ1-4, with D uncertain. The length of the CDR3 is 13 residues. CDR1 SGHRS and CDR2 YFSETQ come from the germline V gene. Trimming pared 7 bases from V and 4 bases from J, leaving 11 bases between. CDR3 sequence: CASDETINEKLFF. CDR3 nucleotides: TGCGCCAGCGACGAGACAATTAATGAAAAACTGTTTTTT.

This sequence joins TRBV12-3 or TRBV12-4 and TRBJ1-3; D perhaps matches TRBD1 (6 bases). The germline V and J ends were trimmed by 6 bases and 4 bases, with 10 bases remaining between them. The length of the CDR3 is 13 residues. The CDR3 sequence: CASRGGRGNTIYF. In DNA, the CDR3 is TGTGCCAGCAGGGGGGGGCGGGGAAACACCATATATTTT.

The chain carries TRBV20-1 and TRBJ1-2, with D unresolved. Between the trimmed V and J ends, which lost 3 bases and 4 bases, there was a span of 9 bases. Germline CDR1 is DFQATT and CDR2 is SNEGSKA (reference sequence). The CDR3 runs to 12 residues. The CDR3 spells CSASRGGYGYTF. The CDR3 nucleotides are TGCAGTGCTAGTCGGGGAGGCTATGGCTACACCTTC.

The J gene is TRBJ2-7, the V gene TRBV28; 8 bases are a match to TRBD1. The ends lost 5 bases at V and 6 bases at J; junction bases unmatched: 12. In germline, CDR1 is MDHEN, CDR2 SYDVKM. The CDR3 is 15 amino acids. As DNA, the CDR3 is TGTGCCAGCAGTCTACAGGGGGTGAGAGTAGGCGAGCAGTACTTC. Encoded protein: CASSLQGVRVGEQYF.

The chain uses TRBV30 and TRBJ2-2; TRBD2 aligns across 7 bases. The CDR3 is made up of 14 amino acids. The germline gives CDR1 GTSNPN, CDR2 SVGIG (reference sequence). V gave up 1 base and J gave up 4 bases; unmatched junction bases: 3. The CDR3 spells CAWSAGGGTGELFF. The CDR3 DNA reads TGTGCCTGGAGTGCGGGCGGGGGCACCGGGGAGCTGTTTTTT. The full variable domain, its missing parts supplied by reference TRBV30 and TRBJ2-2, is SQTIHQWPATLVQPVGSPLSLECTVEGTSNPNLYWYRQAAGRGLQLLFYSVGIGQISSEVPQNLSASRPQDRQFILSSKKLLLSDSGFYLCAWSAGGGTGELFFGEGSRLTVL.

This clone came up many times. The rearrangement uses TRBV3-1 (or the pseudogene TRBV3-2) and TRBJ2-5; 9 positions agree with TRBD2. Germline trimming cut 2 bases from V and 2 bases from J; bases unmatched to any gene: 6. CDR1 and CDR2 (germline): LGHDT, YNNKEL (reference sequence). This CDR3 contains 16 residues. The CDR3: CASSQYFAGGQETQYF. In DNA form, the CDR3 reads TGTGCCAGCAGCCAATATTTTGCGGGAGGGCAAGAGACCCAGTACTTC.

This chain connects TRBV27 to TRBJ1-2; 7 bases are a match to TRBD1. Trimming cost V 5 bases and J 8 bases; bases outside gene matches: 17. The CDR3 length is 16 residues. CDR1 is MNHEY, CDR2 SMNVEV, per germline (reference sequence). CDR3 loop: CASSRARDSDLRGYTF. The CDR3, as DNA: TGTGCCAGCAGTCGGGCTCGGGACAGCGACTTGAGGGGCTACACCTTC.

This chain links TRBV6-2 or TRBV6-3 with TRBJ2-1; no reliable D call. This CDR3 has 14 residues. Per the germline V gene, CDR1 is MNHEY and CDR2 is SVGEGT. Deletions cut 6 bases from V and 3 bases from J, with 12 bases between. CDR3 amino acids: CASSQYRRYNEQFF. The CDR3 DNA follows: TGTGCCAGCAGCCAATATCGTCGCTACAATGAGCAGTTCTTC.

This sequence joins TRBV19 and TRBJ1-3; no reliable D call. The CDR3 spans 15 residues. Germline V gives CDR1 LNHDA, CDR2 SQIVND (reference sequence). V lost 1 base, J lost 0 bases, and 7 bases lay in between. CDR3 coding DNA: TGTGCCAGTAGTATAGGGGCAGTCTCTGGAAACACCATATATTTT. Protein product: CASSIGAVSGNTIYF. Using reference TRBV19 and TRBJ1-3 for the parts outside the CDR3, the full variable domain is DGGITQSPKYLFRKEGQNVTLSCEQNLNHDAMYWYRQDPGQGLRLIYYSQIVNDFQKGDIAEGYSVSREKKESFPLTVTSAQKNPTAFYLCASSIGAVSGNTIYFGEGSWLTVV.

This chain joins TRBV7-2 and TRBJ2-6; TRBD2 agrees at 8 bases. The germline gives CDR1 SGHTA, CDR2 FQGNSA. With V trimmed by 6 bases and J by 2 bases, 3 bases remained unmatched. The CDR3 runs 15 residues. The CDR3 protein is CASSPGGAGANVLTF. Here the CDR3 DNA reads TGTGCCAGCAGTCCCGGGGGGGCTGGGGCCAACGTCCTGACTTTC.